Each of the 28 T cell receptor beta chains below was sequenced from the same sample in a study of blood T cell repertoires in COVID-19. Sequencing was performed with immunoSEQ multiplex PCR; in TCRdb, only in-frame clones are kept and a portion is missing. This sample has more than 95,000 clones, with about 90% found just once. Sequenced: peripheral blood. Receptors were obtained from a human donor in a cohort sampled during active COVID-19.

V gene TRBV9 combines with J gene TRBJ1-1; 8 bases map to TRBD1. J lost 1 base, V lost 3 bases, and 5 bases had no gene match. CDR3 size: 15 residues. Germline V gene sequence: CDR1 SGDLS, CDR2 YYNGEE. The CDR3 spells CASSGTGQGNTEAFF. CDR3 nucleotides: TGTGCCAGCAGCGGGACCGGACAGGGGAACACTGAAGCTTTCTTT.

The chain joins TRBV5-6 to TRBJ2-1; 11 bases agree with TRBD1. Trimming took 2 bases from V and 4 from J; bases not matched to a gene: 8. This CDR3 contains 17 residues. In germline, CDR1 is SGHDT, CDR2 YYEEEE. CDR3 loop: CASSLTGQGGFYNEQFF. CDR3 DNA sequence: TGTGCCAGCAGCTTAACGGGACAGGGGGGATTTTACAATGAGCAGTTCTTC.

The chain uses TRBV5-4 and TRBJ2-5; 11 nucleotides agree with TRBD2. Germline CDR1 is SGHNT and CDR2 is YYREEE (reference sequence). This CDR3 contains 15 residues. V shed 0 bases and J 5 bases; nucleotides not matched to a gene: 3. CDR3 residues: CASSLAVAGGETQYF. DNA of the CDR3: TGTGCCAGCAGCTTGGCCGTAGCGGGAGGGGAGACCCAGTACTTC.

V and J are TRBV15 and TRBJ2-7, with TRBD1 matching over 9 bases. The CDR3 runs to 15 residues. The V segment lost 0 bases and the J segment 2 bases; nucleotides outside the gene matches: 2. Germline CDR1 is LNHNV and CDR2 is YYDKDF (reference sequence). The CDR3 sequence: CATSRETGGTYEQYF. As DNA, the CDR3 is TGTGCCACCAGCAGAGAAACAGGGGGCACCTACGAGCAGTACTTC.

The chain combines TRBV28 with TRBJ1-2, with TRBD1 identical over 7 bases. This CDR3 has 14 residues. V dropped 2 bases and J dropped 7; count of bases not matched to a gene: 7. Germline V gene data show CDR1 as MDHEN and CDR2 as SYDVKM. The CDR3 DNA reads TGTGCCAGCAGTTTAATACAGGGGTGGTCTGGCTACACCTTC. It encodes CASSLIQGWSGYTF.

The rearrangement joins TRBV2 to TRBJ1-4; a weak D match, TRBD1 (5 bases). CDR3 length: 16 amino acids. Germline CDR1 reads SNHLY; CDR2 reads FYNNEI. V dropped 6 bases and J dropped 1 base, with 15 bases sitting between them. CDR3 protein: CASSIQGARTNEKLFF. CDR3 nucleotide sequence: TGTGCCAGCAGCATACAAGGGGCGCGAACTAATGAAAAACTGTTTTTT.

The chain joins TRBV7-2 to TRBJ2-2; a weak D match, TRBD2 (6 bases). Trimming pared 5 bases from V and 7 bases from J, leaving 23 bases between. This CDR3 is built from 17 residues. Germline V gives CDR1 SGHTA, CDR2 FQGNSA. The CDR3 protein is CASSKGPAGGVVGELFF. Here the CDR3 DNA reads TGTGCCAGCAGCAAAGGCCCCGCGGGCGGGGTAGTCGGGGAGCTGTTTTTT.

The genes are TRBV10-3 and TRBJ1-1; a weak D match, TRBD1 (6 bases). Looked up from germline, CDR1 is ENHRY and CDR2 is SYGVKD. The CDR3 loop spans 16 amino acids. Trimming took 2 bases from V and 10 from J, leaving 23 bases between them. Here the CDR3 reads CAISETGTVGAIRAFF. The CDR3 region has the DNA TGTGCCATCAGTGAGACAGGCACGGTGGGGGCGATCCGAGCTTTCTTT.

This clone was found once. The genes are TRBV5-4 and TRBJ2-7; 9 nucleotides match TRBD2. CDR1 SGHNT and CDR2 YYREEE come from the germline V gene (reference sequence). The CDR3 has 15 amino acids. J lost 4 bases, V lost 4 bases, and 9 bases had no gene match. The CDR3 bases are TGTGCCAGCAGCACTCGGAGTAGCGGGAGTTACGAGCAGTACTTC. Protein: CASSTRSSGSYEQYF. The whole variable domain, filled in from reference TRBV5-4 and TRBJ2-7, reads ETGVTQSPTHLIKTRGQQVTLRCSSQSGHNTVSWYQQALGQGPQFIFQYYREEENGRGNFPPRFSGLQFPNYSSELNVNALELDDSALYLCASSTRSSGSYEQYFGPGTRLTVT.

This sequence joins TRBV6-5 and TRBJ2-7; 9 bases line up with TRBD1. This CDR3 has 14 amino acids. The ends lost 6 bases at V and 3 bases at J; junction bases unmatched: 6. Germline V gene data show CDR1 as MNHEY and CDR2 as SVGAGI. CDR3 DNA sequence: TGTGCCAGCAGCGGGACAGGGACAATCTACGAGCAGTACTTC. Encoded protein: CASSGTGTIYEQYF.

This chain joins TRBV11-2 and TRBJ1-2, with 7 positions matching TRBD1. CDR1 is SGHAT, CDR2 FQNNGV, per germline. The CDR3 has 17 amino acids. Trimming took 3 bases from V and 4 from J; bases not matched to a gene: 14. The CDR3 sequence: CASSFEFSDRVIYGYTF. CDR3 bases: TGTGCCAGCAGCTTTGAATTTTCCGACAGGGTAATCTATGGCTACACCTTC.

The chain has TRBV4-1 and TRBJ2-3, with TRBD2 matching 13 bases. CDR3 length: 17 amino acids. V trimming: 4 bases; J trimming: 0 bases; junction bases outside the gene matches: 4. CDR1 MGHRA and CDR2 YSYEKL come from the germline V gene. The CDR3 nucleotides are TGCGCCAGCAGCCGCGGACTAGCGGGGGCGAGCACAGATACGCAGTATTTT. Protein: CASSRGLAGASTDTQYF.

The V and J genes are TRBV11-2 and TRBJ2-1; D remains ambiguous. The germline CDR1 and CDR2 sequences are SGHAT and FQNNGV. Trimming took off 5 bases at V and 0 bases at J, with 11 bases between the two ends. This CDR3 has 15 amino acids. The CDR3, as DNA: TGTGCCAGCAGCGCAATACAGAACTCCTACAATGAGCAGTTCTTC. Encoded protein: CASSAIQNSYNEQFF.

This chain connects TRBV25-1 to TRBJ1-2; no clear D gene. V lost 1 base and J lost 1, with 7 bases in between. CDR1 MGHDK and CDR2 SYGVNS come from the germline V gene. The CDR3 consists of 14 residues. As DNA, the CDR3 is TGTGCCAGCAGTGAATTTAGACTTAACTATGGCTACACCTTC. It is translated as CASSEFRLNYGYTF.

The chain employs TRBV29-1 and TRBJ2-7, with D possibly TRBD1 on 6 matching bases. CDR1 is SQVTM, CDR2 ANQGSEA, per germline. Trimming took off 0 bases at V and 2 bases at J, with 17 bases between the two ends. This CDR3 is built from 16 residues. DNA of the CDR3: TGCAGCGTTGAAGATAACGGGGACACCAACCCCTACGAGCAGTACTTC. Its translation is CSVEDNGDTNPYEQYF.

The chain combines TRBV5-5 with TRBJ2-3; tentatively, D is TRBD1 (5 bases). The germline CDR1 and CDR2 sequences are SGHKS and YYEKEE (reference sequence). The V and J ends lost 1 base and 4 bases respectively, with 16 bases between them. This CDR3 has 16 residues. CDR3 sequence reads: CASSLSAPGLSDTQYF. CDR3 DNA: TGTGCCAGCAGCTTGTCGGCCCCAGGGCTCTCAGATACGCAGTATTTT.

The genes are TRBV9 and TRBJ2-1; 12 bases map to TRBD2. The CDR3 runs 16 residues. V shed 4 bases and J 4 bases; nucleotides not matched to a gene: 6. Germline V gene lookup returns CDR1 SGDLS and CDR2 YYNGEE. The CDR3 coding sequence is TGTGCCAGCAGCCCTCCTAGCGGGGGGGCTTACAATGAGCAGTTCTTC. Its protein is CASSPPSGGAYNEQFF.

The chain carries TRBV19 and TRBJ2-1, with D maybe TRBD2 (5 bases). Germline assignment: CDR1 LNHDA and CDR2 SQIVND (reference sequence). CDR3 size: 14 residues. V lost 6 bases, J lost 2 bases, and 11 bases lay in between. The CDR3 loop is CASRSGSTYNEQFF. CDR3 DNA: TGTGCCAGTAGAAGCGGTAGCACCTACAATGAGCAGTTCTTC.

The sample holds a few counts of this clone. J is TRBJ2-1 and V is TRBV7-3, with 7 nucleotides matching TRBD2. The CDR3 covers 15 residues. Germline V gene data show CDR1 as SGHTA and CDR2 as FQGTGA. Trimming took 1 base from V and 7 from J; bases not matched to a gene: 7. The CDR3 sequence is CASSLSPSGKNEQFF. DNA of the CDR3: TGTGCCAGCAGCTTAAGTCCTAGCGGAAAGAATGAGCAGTTCTTC.

The V and J genes are TRBV28 and TRBJ1-3; TRBD1 is a possible D gene (6 bases). V was cut by 5 bases and J by 3 bases, with 20 bases left in between. CDR3 length equals 17 residues. In germline, CDR1 is MDHEN, CDR2 SYDVKM. CDR3 DNA: TGTGCCAGCAGTCCCAGTCGGGGGGGCTATTTTGGAAACACCATATATTTT. Protein: CASSPSRGGYFGNTIYF.

The rearrangement uses TRBV12-3 or TRBV12-4 and TRBJ2-7; a weak D match, TRBD2 (6 bases). The CDR3 sequence is 13 residues long. V was pared by 5 bases and J by 5 bases, with 13 bases between. For the CDR3, the DNA is TGTGCCAGCAGTACCGGGACTCCCGACGAGCAGTACTTC. It codes for CASSTGTPDEQYF.

J is TRBJ1-5 and V is TRBV28, with D possibly TRBD1 on 6 matching bases. This CDR3 has 14 amino acids. V lost 9 bases to trimming and J lost 2 bases, with 14 bases between them. Germline V lookup: CDR1 MDHEN, CDR2 SYDVKM. In DNA, the CDR3 is TGTGCCAGTTACACAGGGTATCGCAATCAGCCCCAGCATTTT. It specifies CASYTGYRNQPQHF.

This clone was observed once. This chain links TRBV4-1 with TRBJ1-1; no definite D call. The V end lost 0 bases, the J end lost 7 bases, and 6 bases lay between the germline ends. Germline V lookup: CDR1 MGHRA, CDR2 YSYEKL. The CDR3 length is 12 residues. The chain's CDR3 is CASSQEPGEAFF. DNA of the CDR3: TGCGCCAGCAGCCAAGAGCCCGGTGAAGCTTTCTTT.

The chain links TRBV7-6 to TRBJ1-2; the D is unclear. Trimming took off 8 bases at V and 1 base at J, with 14 bases between the two ends. CDR3 length: 14 residues. Germline CDR1 reads SGHVS; CDR2 reads FNYEAQ. For the CDR3, the DNA is TGTGCCAGCTTAAGCGCTGGCGTTAACTATGGCTACACCTTC. This encodes CASLSAGVNYGYTF.

The chain couples TRBV6-6 to TRBJ1-1; TRBD1 agrees at 8 bases. J gave up 1 base and V 0 bases, and 4 bases lay outside the gene matches. Germline values: CDR1 MNHNY, CDR2 SVGAGI (reference sequence). This CDR3 spans 16 amino acids. The CDR3 DNA reads TGTGCCAGCAGTTACTCATATCAGGGGGCGAACACTGAAGCTTTCTTT. Its protein is CASSYSYQGANTEAFF.

The chain uses TRBV10-3 and TRBJ2-3; 7 bases fit TRBD2. CDR3 length: 15 residues. Germline CDR1 is ENHRY and CDR2 is SYGVKD. J was trimmed by 5 bases and V by 0 bases; bases with no gene match: 5. The CDR3 DNA reads TGTGCCATCAGTGAGTCGACTAGCCCTATAGATACGCAGTATTTT. It encodes CAISESTSPIDTQYF.

This clone was counted only a few times. V and J are TRBV5-4 and TRBJ2-5, with D possibly matching TRBD2 (6 bases). This CDR3 spans 14 amino acids. Germline lookup yields CDR1 SGHNT and CDR2 YYREEE (reference sequence). V was shortened by 0 bases and J by 0 bases, with 6 bases between the two germline ends. Here the CDR3 DNA reads TGTGCCAGCAGCTTGGGGAGGGACCAAGAGACCCAGTACTTC. Encoded protein: CASSLGRDQETQYF. The full variable domain, with the rest looked up from reference TRBV5-4 and TRBJ2-5, is ETGVTQSPTHLIKTRGQQVTLRCSSQSGHNTVSWYQQALGQGPQFIFQYYREEENGRGNFPPRFSGLQFPNYSSELNVNALELDDSALYLCASSLGRDQETQYFGPGTRLLVL.

The chain uses TRBV3-1 (or the pseudogene TRBV3-2) and TRBJ2-7; 12 positions match TRBD2. The CDR3 runs to 15 residues. Germline assignment: CDR1 LGHDT and CDR2 YNNKEL (reference sequence). Trimming removed 3 bases from V and 4 bases from J; junction bases left unmatched: 4. The DNA for the CDR3 is TGTGCCAGCAGCCACCTAGCGGGAGGGCCGTACGAGCAGTACTTC. Translating gives CASSHLAGGPYEQYF.